This T cell receptor beta chain was observed in a study of PD-1 blockade in mismatch repair-deficient tumors. Turning to the study itself: All were previously treated, progressing patients with about twelve mismatch repair-deficient cancer types.

Clones were sequenced by immunoSEQ multiplex PCR, and TCRdb holds only the in-frame ones, with some missing. The sample gives roughly 53,000 clones, roughly 75% of which show up once; 3.3% is in the top ten. Mismatch repair deficiency was confirmed in all patients, by PCR or immunohistochemistry. The length of the CDR3 is 14 residues. Germline V lookup: CDR1 SGHRS, CDR2 YFSETQ. The V segment lost 2 bases and the J segment 3 bases; nucleotides outside the gene matches: 3. The rearrangement uses TRBV5-1 and TRBJ2-7; TRBD2 matches at 9 bases. The material sequenced was peripheral blood, taken 4 weeks after starting pembrolizumab. The source of this sequence is an adult with mismatch repair-deficient cancer. In DNA form, the CDR3 reads TGCGCCAGCAGCTTTTCTAGCGGGAACTACGAGCAGTACTTC. Translated, it gives CASSFSSGNYEQYF.